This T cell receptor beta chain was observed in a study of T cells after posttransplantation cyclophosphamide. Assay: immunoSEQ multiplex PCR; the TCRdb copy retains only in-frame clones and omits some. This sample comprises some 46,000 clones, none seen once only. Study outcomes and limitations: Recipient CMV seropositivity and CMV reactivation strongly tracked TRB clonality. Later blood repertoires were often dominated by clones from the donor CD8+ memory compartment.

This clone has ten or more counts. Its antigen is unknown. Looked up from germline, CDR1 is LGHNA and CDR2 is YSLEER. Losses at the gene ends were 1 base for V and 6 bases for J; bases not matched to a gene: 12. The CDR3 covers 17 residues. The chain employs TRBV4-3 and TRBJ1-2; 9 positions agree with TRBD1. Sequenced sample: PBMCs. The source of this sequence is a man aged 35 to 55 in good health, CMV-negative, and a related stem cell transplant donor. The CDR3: CASSQAYRGPSPHGYTF. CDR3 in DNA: TGCGCCAGCAGCCAAGCCTACAGGGGGCCCTCCCCCCATGGCTACACCTTC.